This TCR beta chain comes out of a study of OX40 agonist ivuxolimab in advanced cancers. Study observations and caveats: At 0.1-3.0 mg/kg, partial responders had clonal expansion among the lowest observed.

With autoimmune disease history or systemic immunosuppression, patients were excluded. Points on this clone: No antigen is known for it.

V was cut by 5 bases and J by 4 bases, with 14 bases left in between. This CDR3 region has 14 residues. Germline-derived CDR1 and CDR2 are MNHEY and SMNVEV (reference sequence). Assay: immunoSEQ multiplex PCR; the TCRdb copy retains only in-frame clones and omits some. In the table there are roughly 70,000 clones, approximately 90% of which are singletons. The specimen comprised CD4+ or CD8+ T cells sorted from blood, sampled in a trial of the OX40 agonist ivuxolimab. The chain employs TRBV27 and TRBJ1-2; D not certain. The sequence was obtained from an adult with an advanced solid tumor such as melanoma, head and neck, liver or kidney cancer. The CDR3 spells CASSREPGPYGYTF. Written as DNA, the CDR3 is TGTGCCAGCAGTCGGGAACCTGGTCCCTATGGCTACACCTTC.